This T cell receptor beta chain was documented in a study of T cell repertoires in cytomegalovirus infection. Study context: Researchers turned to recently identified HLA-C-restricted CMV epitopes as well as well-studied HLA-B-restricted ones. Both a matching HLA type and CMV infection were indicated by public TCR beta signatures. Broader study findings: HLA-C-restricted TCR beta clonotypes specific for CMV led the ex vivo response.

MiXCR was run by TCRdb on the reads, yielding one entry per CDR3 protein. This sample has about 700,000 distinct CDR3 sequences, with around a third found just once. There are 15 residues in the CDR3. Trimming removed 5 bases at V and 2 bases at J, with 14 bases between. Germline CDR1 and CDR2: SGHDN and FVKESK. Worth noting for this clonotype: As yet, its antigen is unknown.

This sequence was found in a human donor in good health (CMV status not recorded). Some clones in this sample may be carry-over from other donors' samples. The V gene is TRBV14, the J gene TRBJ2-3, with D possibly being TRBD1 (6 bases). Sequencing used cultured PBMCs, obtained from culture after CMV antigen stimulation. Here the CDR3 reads CASSSRQENTDTQYF. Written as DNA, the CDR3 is TGTGCCAGCAGCTCAAGACAGGAGAACACAGATACGCAGTATTTT.